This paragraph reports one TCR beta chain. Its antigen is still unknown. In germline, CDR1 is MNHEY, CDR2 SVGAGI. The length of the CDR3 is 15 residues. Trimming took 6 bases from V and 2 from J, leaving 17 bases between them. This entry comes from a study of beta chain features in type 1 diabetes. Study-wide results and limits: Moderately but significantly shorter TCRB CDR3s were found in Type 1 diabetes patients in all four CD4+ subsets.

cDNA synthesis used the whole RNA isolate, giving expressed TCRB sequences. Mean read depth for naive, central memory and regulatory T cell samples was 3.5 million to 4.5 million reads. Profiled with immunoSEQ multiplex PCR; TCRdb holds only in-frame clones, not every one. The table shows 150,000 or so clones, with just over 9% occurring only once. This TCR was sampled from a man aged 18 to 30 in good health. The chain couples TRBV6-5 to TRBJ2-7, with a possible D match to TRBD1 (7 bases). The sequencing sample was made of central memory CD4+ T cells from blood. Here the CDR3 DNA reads TGTGCCAGCAGACCCCAGGGGGGATGGACCTACGAGCAGTACTTC. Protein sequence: CASRPQGGWTYEQYF.